Shown below are 24 T cell receptor beta chains from a single sample sequenced in a study of technical replicates of blood from a few donors. Assay used: immunoSEQ multiplex PCR; TCRdb lists only in-frame clones, some missing. The sample lists some 48,000 clones; about 96% were seen once. The sequenced material came from T cells isolated from PBMCs. All receptors derive from a human donor in good health.

The rearrangement links TRBV19 to TRBJ2-7, with 8 nucleotides matching TRBD2. The CDR3 runs 14 residues. Germline-derived CDR1 and CDR2 are LNHDA and SQIVND (reference sequence). The trim removed 5 bases at V and 6 bases at J, leaving 9 bases unmatched. CDR3: CASSVSGLAFEQYF. CDR3 DNA sequence: TGTGCCAGTAGTGTCTCCGGACTAGCTTTCGAGCAGTACTTC.

This clone was seen a single time. The chain couples TRBV5-4 to TRBJ1-2; 11 bases align to TRBD1. This CDR3 has 15 residues. The germline gives CDR1 SGHNT, CDR2 YYREEE (reference sequence). The J segment lost 1 base and the V segment lost 4 bases, leaving 3 bases of the junction unmatched. The chain's CDR3 is CASSPGTGGNYGYTF. CDR3 coding DNA: TGTGCCAGCAGCCCCGGGACAGGGGGTAACTATGGCTACACCTTC.

The J gene is TRBJ2-1, the V gene TRBV7-9; a weak D match, TRBD1 (5 bases). Germline lookup yields CDR1 SEHNR and CDR2 FQNEAQ (reference sequence). The CDR3 totals 13 residues. Between the trimmed V and J ends, which lost 10 bases and 3 bases, there was a span of 13 bases. The CDR3 nucleotides read TGTGCCACGACAGATGAATACTACAATGAGCAGTTCTTC. Protein sequence: CATTDEYYNEQFF. The full variable domain, in which reference TRBV7-9 and TRBJ2-1 provide the parts outside the CDR3, is DTGVSQNPRHKITKRGQNVTFRCDPISEHNRLYWYRQTLGQGPEFLTYFQNEAQLEKSRLLSDRFSAERPKGSFSTLEIQRTEQGDSAMYLCATTDEYYNEQFFGPGTRLTVL.

The chain uses TRBV28 and TRBJ1-2; D might be TRBD1 (5 bases). There are 14 residues in the CDR3. The V gene's germline CDR1 is MDHEN and CDR2 SYDVKM. Trimming pared 7 bases from V and 4 bases from J, leaving 16 bases between. The CDR3 bases are TGTGCCAGCACTGAGAGGACACAAGGCTATGGCTACACCTTC. Protein product: CASTERTQGYGYTF.

The chain recombines TRBV7-3 with TRBJ2-3; possible D gene TRBD1, 6 bases. CDR3 length equals 16 residues. CDR1 SGHTA and CDR2 FQGTGA come from the germline V gene. Trimming took off 5 bases at V and 0 bases at J, with 15 bases between the two ends. The CDR3 region has the DNA TGTGCCAGCAGCCCGACCGGGACACATAGCACAGATACGCAGTATTTT. Translating it yields CASSPTGTHSTDTQYF.

This chain joins TRBV5-4 and TRBJ2-1; TRBD1 agrees at 7 bases. J gave up 2 bases and V 3 bases, and 8 bases lay outside the gene matches. In germline, CDR1 is SGHNT, CDR2 YYREEE (reference sequence). The CDR3 spans 16 residues. As DNA, the CDR3 is TGTGCCAGCAGCTGGGTAGTGACAGGGACCTACAATGAGCAGTTCTTC. It specifies CASSWVVTGTYNEQFF. The full variable domain, its missing parts supplied by reference TRBV5-4 and TRBJ2-1, is ETGVTQSPTHLIKTRGQQVTLRCSSQSGHNTVSWYQQALGQGPQFIFQYYREEENGRGNFPPRFSGLQFPNYSSELNVNALELDDSALYLCASSWVVTGTYNEQFFGPGTRLTVL.

The chain has TRBV6-5 and TRBJ2-7; 7 bases fit TRBD1. Germline V gene data show CDR1 as MNHEY and CDR2 as SVGAGI. The CDR3 extends over 14 amino acids. Germline trimming cut 4 bases from V and 1 base from J; bases unmatched to any gene: 4. CDR3 amino acids: CASSSRQGSYEQYF. The CDR3 region has the DNA TGTGCCAGCAGTTCCCGACAGGGATCCTACGAGCAGTACTTC.

V and J are TRBV28 and TRBJ2-1; unclear D gene. The CDR3 covers 13 residues. V was pared by 5 bases and J by 5 bases, with 10 bases between. The germline V gene encodes CDR1 MDHEN and CDR2 SYDVKM. The CDR3 sequence is CASSILLHNEQFF. CDR3 in DNA: TGTGCCAGCAGTATCTTACTTCACAATGAGCAGTTCTTC.

V is TRBV5-8 and J is TRBJ2-3; 13 nucleotides line up with TRBD2. The length of the CDR3 is 15 residues. Germline V gene lookup returns CDR1 SGHTS and CDR2 YDEGEE. Trimming removed 4 bases from V and 4 bases from J; junction bases left unmatched: 3. CDR3: CASSPGLAGPDTQYF. The CDR3 nucleotides read TGTGCCAGCAGCCCGGGACTAGCGGGACCAGATACGCAGTATTTT.

The chain recombines TRBV9 with TRBJ2-1; a weak D match, TRBD1 (5 bases). V was clipped by 7 bases and J by 5 bases, with 13 bases between them. This CDR3 is 13 amino acids long. Germline CDR1 and CDR2: SGDLS and YYNGEE. The DNA for the CDR3 is TGTGCCAGCGGGGCAGATCCCAACAATGAGCAGTTCTTC. It is translated as CASGADPNNEQFF.

CDR3 nucleotides: TGTGCCAGTGCGACAGGGGGAGAGCAGTACTTC. Translation: CASATGGEQYF. The rearrangement joins TRBV5-4 to TRBJ2-7, with 9 positions matching TRBD1. Germline V gene data show CDR1 as SGHNT and CDR2 as YYREEE (reference sequence). V was pared by 8 bases and J by 7 bases, with 4 bases of the junction left unmatched. This CDR3 is built from 11 residues.

The chain has TRBV6-6 and TRBJ2-7; perhaps TRBD2 as D (6 bases). The CDR3 has 15 residues. Germline-derived CDR1 and CDR2 are MNHNY and SVGAGI (reference sequence). The germline V and J ends were trimmed by 5 bases and 0 bases, with 14 bases remaining between them. The CDR3, as DNA: TGTGCCAGCAGTACGCGGGGTACTTACTCCTACGAGCAGTACTTC. Amino acids: CASSTRGTYSYEQYF.

This clone has only one observation. This chain joins TRBV25-1 and TRBJ1-1; D gene uncertain. V lost 2 bases and J lost 2, with 3 bases in between. The CDR3 consists of 12 residues. Germline-derived CDR1 and CDR2 are MGHDK and SYGVNS. The CDR3 spells CASSELNTEAFF. Here the CDR3 DNA reads TGTGCCAGCAGTGAACTTAACACTGAAGCTTTCTTT.

The sample holds a few counts of this clone. The genes are TRBV6-4 and TRBJ1-2, with a tentative D call TRBD1 (5 bases). Germline CDR1 and CDR2: MRHNA and SNTAGT. The length of the CDR3 is 12 residues. The V and J ends lost 3 bases and 4 bases respectively, with 6 bases between them. The CDR3 loop is CASSDRGYGYTF. DNA of the CDR3: TGTGCCAGCAGTGATAGGGGCTATGGCTACACCTTC.

The chain joins TRBV10-3 to TRBJ1-1; D is uncertain. The CDR3 consists of 14 residues. Between the trimmed V and J ends, which lost 4 bases and 1 base, there was a span of 10 bases. The germline V gene has CDR1 ENHRY and CDR2 SYGVKD. The CDR3 coding sequence is TGTGCCATCAGTGTCGAGGTAGAGAACACTGAAGCTTTCTTT. Translated, it gives CAISVEVENTEAFF.

The CDR3 DNA sequence: TGTGCCAGCAGCTGGGACGGGATTTCACTAGCGTCCACCGGGGAGCTGTTTTTT. It is translated as CASSWDGISLASTGELFF. This sequence joins TRBV5-6 and TRBJ2-2; 7 nucleotides match TRBD2. Per germline, CDR1 SGHDT and CDR2 YYEEEE. This CDR3 is built from 18 residues. The trim removed 3 bases at V and 4 bases at J, leaving 15 bases unmatched.

This chain joins TRBV30 and TRBJ1-5, with unresolved D. The CDR3 contains 14 residues. The germline V gene encodes CDR1 GTSNPN and CDR2 SVGIG (reference sequence). Trimming stripped 1 base from V and 0 bases from J, with 7 bases between. The CDR3 here is CAWSGGYSNQPQHF. CDR3 in DNA: TGTGCCTGGAGTGGAGGTTATAGCAATCAGCCCCAGCATTTT. Combining the CDR3 with reference TRBV30 and TRBJ1-5 gives the whole variable domain SQTIHQWPATLVQPVGSPLSLECTVEGTSNPNLYWYRQAAGRGLQLLFYSVGIGQISSEVPQNLSASRPQDRQFILSSKKLLLSDSGFYLCAWSGGYSNQPQHFGDGTRLSIL.

The genes are TRBV11-2 and TRBJ1-3; D not certain. The germline V and J ends were trimmed by 4 bases and 0 bases, with 10 bases remaining between them. The CDR3 runs 15 residues. Per the germline V gene, CDR1 is SGHAT and CDR2 is FQNNGV. The CDR3 DNA reads as TGTGCCAGCAGCTCACGGGAGTTCTCTGGAAACACCATATATTTT. Protein: CASSSREFSGNTIYF.

The chain joins TRBV5-1 to TRBJ1-1; 7 bases map to TRBD1. The CDR3 runs to 13 residues. The trim removed 4 bases at V and 7 bases at J, leaving 7 bases unmatched. CDR1 is SGHRS and CDR2 is YFSETQ in the germline V gene. The chain's CDR3 is CASSLRTGYEAFF. In nucleotides, the CDR3 is TGCGCCAGCAGCCTCCGGACAGGCTATGAAGCTTTCTTT.

This clone is a singleton in its sample. The chain employs TRBV28 and TRBJ2-7, with TRBD1 as a possible D gene (6 bases). The germline V and J ends were trimmed by 3 bases and 4 bases, with 13 bases remaining between them. Germline V gene sequence: CDR1 MDHEN, CDR2 SYDVKM. This CDR3 region has 14 residues. CDR3 DNA: TGTGCCAGCAGTTTGGGGACACATGTGTACGAGCAGTACTTC. Amino acids: CASSLGTHVYEQYF.

The rearrangement links TRBV5-1 to TRBJ1-5; D is unclear. Germline V gene data show CDR1 as SGHRS and CDR2 as YFSETQ. The CDR3 totals 13 residues. V lost 2 bases, J lost 10 bases, and 13 bases lay in between. CDR3 sequence: CASSLNRSPPQHF. CDR3 bases: TGCGCCAGCAGCTTAAATCGGAGCCCCCCCCAGCATTTT.

The genes are TRBV5-6 and TRBJ2-7, with D perhaps TRBD1 (5 bases). The CDR3 covers 13 residues. Trimming pared 0 bases from V and 2 bases from J, leaving 6 bases between. Germline-derived CDR1 and CDR2 are SGHDT and YYEEEE. CDR3 in DNA: TGTGCCAGCAGCTTGGAAGGGGCCTACGAGCAGTACTTC. Translated, it gives CASSLEGAYEQYF.

The CDR3 DNA follows: TGTGCCAGCAGCCCTTCCCTACTAGCGGCAGACGAGTACTTC. As protein: CASSPSLLAADEYF. The chain employs TRBV7-9 and TRBJ2-5; 8 bases align to TRBD2. There are 14 residues in the CDR3. The V gene's germline CDR1 is SEHNR and CDR2 FQNEAQ (reference sequence). The trim removed 5 bases at V and 12 bases at J, leaving 14 bases unmatched.

This clone was observed once. V is TRBV7-9 and J is TRBJ2-1; 10 bases are a match to TRBD2. The CDR3 loop spans 14 amino acids. V shed 10 bases and J 6 bases; nucleotides not matched to a gene: 9. The germline V gene encodes CDR1 SEHNR and CDR2 FQNEAQ (reference sequence). CDR3 in amino acids: CATSGRYSINEQFF. The CDR3, as DNA: TGTGCCACTAGCGGGAGATATTCGATCAATGAGCAGTTCTTC. Together with reference TRBV7-9 and TRBJ2-1, the CDR3 gives the full variable domain: DTGVSQNPRHKITKRGQNVTFRCDPISEHNRLYWYRQTLGQGPEFLTYFQNEAQLEKSRLLSDRFSAERPKGSFSTLEIQRTEQGDSAMYLCATSGRYSINEQFFGPGTRLTVL.